Shown below are 3 T cell receptor beta chains from a single sample sequenced in a study of blood T cell repertoires in COVID-19. Libraries were prepared by immunoSEQ multiplex PCR; TCRdb keeps only in-frame clonotypes and omits some of them. Seen here are about 110,000 clones, approximately 90% observed once, and the top ten hold less than 40%. Material: peripheral blood. Receptors originate from a woman over 75 with acute or convalescent COVID-19.

The CDR3 DNA reads as TGTGCCATCAGTCAGTTCGAAGAGGATGAGCAGTTCTTC. This sequence encodes CAISQFEEDEQFF. This chain joins TRBV10-3 and TRBJ2-1; D gene ambiguous. The germline V gene encodes CDR1 ENHRY and CDR2 SYGVKD. Trimming stripped 5 bases from V and 8 bases from J, with 13 bases between. CDR3 length: 13 residues.

This clone was seen a single time. The J gene is TRBJ1-2, the V gene TRBV5-1; 7 bases agree with TRBD1. Looked up from germline, CDR1 is SGHRS and CDR2 is YFSETQ. CDR3 size: 14 residues. The junction had 5 bases not matched to a gene; V was cut back by 6 bases and J by 0 bases. The CDR3 nucleotides read TGCGCCAGCACCCCCGGGACAGCTAACTATGGCTACACCTTC. This codes for CASTPGTANYGYTF.

The gene calls are TRBV19 and TRBJ1-6, with 9 positions matching TRBD1. This CDR3 has 14 amino acids. The V gene's germline CDR1 is LNHDA and CDR2 SQIVND (reference sequence). V shed 5 bases and J 9 bases; nucleotides not matched to a gene: 5. The CDR3: CASSEGQGSSPLHF. In DNA, the CDR3 is TGTGCCAGTAGTGAGGGACAGGGTAGTTCACCCCTCCACTTT.